These 16 T cell receptor beta chains were all obtained from the same sample, sequenced in a study of T-cell reconstitution after alpha-beta-depleted transplantation in children. Unique molecular identifiers were built into the TCRbeta library. TCRdb redid the calling of the PCR reads with MiXCR, one entry per CDR3 protein. The top ten hold roughly 24% of the sample, which has 110,000 or so distinct CDR3 sequences, 5% to 7% seen once. The sample here was PBMCs, mostly from graft donor cells, taken 360 days after TCRalphabeta/CD19-depleted stem cell transplant. These receptors were obtained from a male patient between 2 and 9 years old who had a stem cell transplant for acute lymphoblastic leukemia, so the T cells may come from the graft donor.

In its sample, this clonotype was seen many times. The gene calls are TRBV7-3 and TRBJ2-3; 7 bases match TRBD2. V gave up 4 bases and J gave up 1 base; unmatched junction bases: 11. The germline gives CDR1 SGHTA, CDR2 FQGTGA. This CDR3 region has 17 residues. CDR3: CASSSRTSPSGTDTQYF. CDR3 nucleotides: TGTGCCAGCAGCTCTCGGACTAGTCCCTCTGGCACAGATACGCAGTATTTT. The complete variable domain, with remaining parts taken from reference TRBV7-3 and TRBJ2-3, reads GAGVSQTPSNKVTEKGKYVELRCDPISGHTALYWYRQSLGQGPEFLIYFQGTGAADDSGLPNDRFFAVRPEGSVSTLKIQRTERGDSAVYLCASSSRTSPSGTDTQYFGPGTRLTVL.

The gene calls are TRBV2 and TRBJ2-7; tentatively, D is TRBD1 (6 bases). The CDR3 runs 12 residues. Germline CDR1 SNHLY, CDR2 FYNNEI. The CDR3 spells CTPLQGDYEQYF. The CDR3 DNA sequence: TGTACCCCCCTACAGGGCGACTACGAGCAGTACTTC. The whole variable domain, filled in from reference TRBV2 and TRBJ2-7, reads EPEVTQTPSHQVTQMGQEVILRCVPISNHLYFYWYRQILGQKVEFLVSFYNNEISEKSEIFDDQFSVERPDGSNFTLKIRSTKLEDSAMYFCTPLQGDYEQYFGPGTRLTVT.

This clonotype has ten or more counts. V gene TRBV7-3 combines with J gene TRBJ2-1; TRBD2 matches at 10 bases. This CDR3 spans 15 amino acids. V shed 4 bases, J shed 6 bases, and the junction held 6 bases outside the gene matches. CDR1 is SGHTA and CDR2 is FQGTGA in the germline V gene. CDR3 nucleotide sequence: TGTGCCAGCAGCTCACCGACTAGCGGGCTCAATGAGCAGTTCTTC. Protein: CASSSPTSGLNEQFF.

Many counts were recorded for this clonotype. The gene calls are TRBV6-1 and TRBJ2-2; D gene unclear. V lost 6 bases, J lost 0 bases, and 11 bases lay in between. Looked up from germline, CDR1 is MNHNS and CDR2 is SASEGT. The CDR3 has 15 residues. The CDR3 sequence is CASSPIVANTGELFF. CDR3 DNA sequence: TGTGCCAGCAGCCCCATTGTCGCGAACACCGGGGAGCTGTTTTTT.

The gene calls are TRBV6-5 and TRBJ2-7, with D possibly TRBD1 on 5 matching bases. Germline loops: CDR1 MNHEY, CDR2 SVGAGI. The CDR3 spans 14 residues. The V gene lost 2 bases and the J gene lost 6 bases, with 14 bases spanning the gap. CDR3 protein: CASSYGAGQVEQYF. CDR3 sequence (DNA): TGTGCCAGCAGTTACGGGGCAGGGCAAGTCGAGCAGTACTTC.

This clonotype appeared a few times. The V and J genes are TRBV4-3 and TRBJ2-7; no firm D call. Looked up from germline, CDR1 is LGHNA and CDR2 is YSLEER. V was pared by 1 base and J by 6 bases, with 13 bases between. CDR3 length: 14 residues. CDR3 residues: CASSQASIVGEQYF. CDR3 coding DNA: TGCGCCAGCAGCCAAGCCTCAATCGTAGGCGAGCAGTACTTC.

This chain links TRBV11-2 with TRBJ1-2; maybe TRBD1 (5 bases). CDR3 length equals 18 residues. Germline V lookup: CDR1 SGHAT, CDR2 FQNNGV. Trimming left V 5 bases short and J 1 base short, with 23 bases between. CDR3 DNA sequence: TGTGCCAGCAGCCTAAAAATGGGGCCGGCGAGGAGTAACTATGGCTACACCTTC. This encodes CASSLKMGPARSNYGYTF.

The V and J genes are TRBV6-2 or TRBV6-3 and TRBJ1-5; D possibly corresponds to TRBD1 (6 bases). V was cut by 5 bases and J by 7 bases, with 9 bases left in between. Germline-derived CDR1 and CDR2 are MNHEY and SVGEGT. This CDR3 spans 12 amino acids. CDR3 in amino acids: CASSRGLQPQHF. For the CDR3, the DNA is TGTGCCAGCAGTCGGGGGCTGCAGCCCCAGCATTTT.

The rearrangement uses TRBV12-5 and TRBJ2-1, with D unresolved. Germline CDR1 is LGHNT and CDR2 is FRNRAP. The CDR3 has 13 residues. V dropped 3 bases and J dropped 6 bases, with 9 bases sitting between them. Here the CDR3 DNA reads TGTGCTAGTGGTTTTTCCGGGCTCAATGAGCAGTTCTTC. Protein: CASGFSGLNEQFF.

The chain is built from TRBV27 and TRBJ1-4; perhaps TRBD1 as D (5 bases). Between the trimmed V and J ends, which lost 3 bases and 1 base, there was a span of 9 bases. The germline CDR1 and CDR2 sequences are MNHEY and SMNVEV (reference sequence). The length of the CDR3 is 15 residues. CDR3 nucleotides: TGTGCCAGCAGTTTCTCTGGACAAACTAATGAAAAACTGTTTTTT. This codes for CASSFSGQTNEKLFF.

This clonotype was counted at least ten times. This sequence joins TRBV4-3 and TRBJ2-2; D remains unclear. Trimming stripped 4 bases from V and 4 bases from J, with 10 bases between. From germline, CDR1 is LGHNA and CDR2 YSLEER. CDR3 length equals 14 residues. The CDR3 loop is CASSPRVFTGELFF. The CDR3 DNA reads as TGCGCCAGCAGCCCCCGGGTTTTCACCGGGGAGCTGTTTTTT.

At least ten counts were recorded for this clonotype. This sequence joins TRBV28 and TRBJ2-7; the match to TRBD1 covers 8 bases. This CDR3 is 13 amino acids long. The germline V gene has CDR1 MDHEN and CDR2 SYDVKM. Germline trimming cut 5 bases from V and 4 bases from J; bases unmatched to any gene: 4. The CDR3 loop reads CASSGTGRYEQYF. The CDR3 nucleotides read TGTGCCAGCAGTGGGACAGGACGATACGAGCAGTACTTC. Full variable domain (outside the CDR3, taken from reference TRBV28 and TRBJ2-7): DVKVTQSSRYLVKRTGEKVFLECVQDMDHENMFWYRQDPGLGLRLIYFSYDVKMKEKGDIPEGYSVSREKKERFSLILESASTNQTSMYLCASSGTGRYEQYFGPGTRLTVT.

This clonotype was counted many times. This sequence joins TRBV27 and TRBJ1-5; the D is unclear. With 9 bases removed from V and 7 bases from J, the gap between germline ends came to 16 bases. In germline, CDR1 is MNHEY, CDR2 SMNVEV (reference sequence). This CDR3 spans 13 amino acids. The CDR3 spells CASSKASGQPQHF. The CDR3, as DNA: TGTGCCAGTTCGAAGGCGTCCGGCCAGCCCCAGCATTTT.

This clonotype was detected only a few times. The rearrangement uses TRBV15 and TRBJ2-7, with 9 bases that match TRBD1. CDR1 and CDR2 (germline): LNHNV, YYDKDF (reference sequence). This CDR3 spans 15 amino acids. Germline trimming cut 0 bases from V and 7 bases from J; bases unmatched to any gene: 7. The CDR3 DNA sequence: TGTGCCACCAGCAGAGACCGACAGGGGGGTAGGGAGCAGTACTTC. Its protein is CATSRDRQGGREQYF.

Many counts were recorded for this clonotype. V gene TRBV5-5 combines with J gene TRBJ1-2; 9 nucleotides line up with TRBD1. V lost 6 bases and J lost 5; bases outside the gene matches: 14. Per the germline V gene, CDR1 is SGHKS and CDR2 is YYEKEE (reference sequence). The CDR3 sequence is 16 residues long. CDR3 region: CASNPSTGGAGYGYTF. CDR3 coding DNA: TGTGCCAGCAACCCATCAACAGGGGGCGCCGGGTATGGCTACACCTTC. Complete variable domain (other parts from reference TRBV5-5 and TRBJ1-2): DAGVTQSPTHLIKTRGQQVTLRCSPISGHKSVSWYQQVLGQGPQFIFQYYEKEERGRGNFPDRFSARQFPNYSSELNVNALLLGDSALYLCASNPSTGGAGYGYTFGSGTRLTVV.

This clonotype was found many times. The chain employs TRBV13 and TRBJ2-7; no clear D gene. Trimming left V 4 bases short and J 3 bases short, with 22 bases between. Looked up from germline, CDR1 is PRHDT and CDR2 is FYEKMQ (reference sequence). There are 17 residues in the CDR3. CDR3: CASSSRTPSAPFYEQYF. CDR3 DNA sequence: TGTGCCAGCAGCTCCAGGACCCCTTCCGCTCCATTCTACGAGCAGTACTTC.